This T cell receptor beta chain was identified in a study of blood T cells in healthy people across ages. Combining a sample-barcoded 5' primer with a J-beta primer mix, a second PCR ran for roughly 7 to 12 cycles. TCRdb used MiXCR to reprocess the 5' RACE reads, holding one entry per CDR3 protein. Of around 1.1 million distinct CDR3 sequences detected, more than 30% appear once; the ten largest clones hold roughly 13%. V lost 6 bases, J lost 3 bases, and 16 bases lay in between. There are 15 residues in the CDR3. The clonotype originates from a man between 18 and 35 years old in good health. Sequencing was carried out using blood. This rearrangement joins TRBV12-3 or TRBV12-4 to TRBJ2-3; a weak D match, TRBD2 (6 bases). The CDR3 DNA sequence: TGTGCCAGCAGCCTCTATGAGGGGAGGACAGATACGCAGTATTTT. Protein sequence: CASSLYEGRTDTQYF.